This T cell receptor (beta chain) was recorded in a study of T cells in Graves' hyperthyroidism and ophthalmopathy. Many counts were recorded for this clonotype. This CDR3 spans 13 amino acids. Trimming cost V 5 bases and J 3 bases, with 11 bases left between them. The germline CDR1 and CDR2 sequences are SNHLY and FYNNEI. The source material, RNA transcripts, was used to amplify TCR beta CDR3 regions. The HTBI set primed first-round TCR CDR3 RT-PCR. TCRdb reprocessed the multiplex PCR reads with MiXCR, giving one entry per CDR3 protein. The table shows some 510,000 distinct CDR3 sequences, with less than 25% occurring only once.

The V and J genes are TRBV2 and TRBJ2-7, with a tentative D call TRBD2 (5 bases). Specimen: blood. The clonotype was recovered from a man aged 18 to 35 with Graves' hyperthyroidism. The DNA for the CDR3 is TGTGCCAGCAGTCATCAGACTAACTACGAGCAGTACTTC. Translating gives CASSHQTNYEQYF.